This entry lists 25 T cell receptor beta chains sequenced from one sample in a study of blood T cells in healthy people across ages. Then a second PCR, running roughly 7 to 11 cycles, was carried out with a sample-barcoded 5' primer and a J-beta primer mix. One entry per CDR3 protein, called by TCRdb with MiXCR from the 5' RACE reads. Counted here are roughly 1.5 million distinct CDR3 sequences, roughly two fifths occurring once; the ten biggest clones make up less than 5%. Sequenced material: blood. The receptor set was obtained from a young woman in good health.

This clonotype showed up just a few times. The chain employs TRBV29-1 and TRBJ1-4, with D unclear. CDR1 is SQVTM and CDR2 is ANQGSEA in the germline V gene. V was clipped by 3 bases and J by 10 bases, with 12 bases between them. This CDR3 is 12 amino acids long. CDR3 sequence reads: CSVEGSEGKLFF. The CDR3 DNA reads as TGCAGCGTTGAGGGATCTGAAGGAAAACTGTTTTTT.

This chain uses TRBV7-9 with TRBJ1-1; D unclear. The germline gives CDR1 SEHNR, CDR2 FQNEAQ (reference sequence). There are 12 residues in the CDR3. Trimming removed 5 bases at V and 6 bases at J, with 10 bases between. The CDR3 protein is CASSPEEPEAFF. The CDR3, as DNA: TGTGCCAGCAGCCCGGAGGAGCCTGAAGCTTTCTTT.

The CDR3 DNA is TGTGCCAGCTCACCACTGGAAGGGGCGCTGGGCAATCAGCCCCAGCATTTT. Its protein is CASSPLEGALGNQPQHF. This rearrangement joins TRBV18 to TRBJ1-5, with D perhaps matching TRBD1 (5 bases). Looked up from germline, CDR1 is KGHSH and CDR2 is LQKENI. The V gene lost 1 base and the J gene lost 2 bases, with 15 bases spanning the gap. The CDR3 is 17 amino acids.

V is TRBV5-1 and J is TRBJ1-1, with D tentatively TRBD1 (5 bases). This CDR3 spans 15 amino acids. Germline loops: CDR1 SGHRS, CDR2 YFSETQ. With 3 bases removed from V and 4 bases from J, the gap between germline ends came to 16 bases. The CDR3 DNA sequence: TGCGCCAGCAGCTGGGGGGACCCCTCAGGCACTGAAGCTTTCTTT. Translating it yields CASSWGDPSGTEAFF.

The J gene is TRBJ2-2, the V gene TRBV25-1; D ambiguous. In germline, CDR1 is MGHDK, CDR2 SYGVNS. V lost 3 bases to trimming and J lost 5 bases, with 7 bases between them. This CDR3 has 13 residues. CDR3 nucleotide sequence: TGTGCCAGCAGTGATTGGAGAACCGGGGAGCTGTTTTTT. Its translation: CASSDWRTGELFF.

This clonotype appeared once. The chain links TRBV20-1 to TRBJ2-7, with 12 bases lining up with TRBD2. This CDR3 has 15 amino acids. The germline V gene encodes CDR1 DFQATT and CDR2 SNEGSKA (reference sequence). Losses at the gene ends were 2 bases for V and 7 bases for J; bases not matched to a gene: 9. CDR3 nucleotide sequence: TGCAGTGCTAGACAGAGGACTAGCGGGAATAATGAGCAGTACTTC. It specifies CSARQRTSGNNEQYF.

At least ten counts were recorded for this clonotype. The rearrangement joins TRBV9 to TRBJ1-2; 8 nucleotides match TRBD1. Germline CDR1 is SGDLS and CDR2 is YYNGEE. The V segment lost 4 bases and the J segment 4 bases; nucleotides outside the gene matches: 9. The CDR3 is 15 residues long. CDR3 DNA sequence: TGTGCCAGCAGCCTACCCTCAGGGGGCGTCTATGGCTACACCTTC. Its translation is CASSLPSGGVYGYTF.

V usage is TRBV4-1 and J usage is TRBJ2-3; D gene uncertain. In germline, CDR1 is MGHRA, CDR2 YSYEKL. V shed 1 base and J shed 6 bases, with 14 bases lying between them. The length of the CDR3 is 15 residues. The DNA of the CDR3 is TGCGCCAGCAGCCAAGTTGACCTAGGGTTTGATACGCAGTATTTT. Its protein product is CASSQVDLGFDTQYF.

This clonotype was observed a handful of times. This rearrangement joins TRBV6-5 to TRBJ2-2; unclear D gene. V dropped 6 bases and J dropped 6 bases, with 14 bases sitting between them. The CDR3 has 14 residues. In germline, CDR1 is MNHEY, CDR2 SVGAGI. The CDR3 nucleotides are TGTGCCAGCAGCCGAGACTTTGACCCCGGGGAGCTGTTTTTT. Amino acids: CASSRDFDPGELFF.

This chain uses TRBV10-3 with TRBJ2-4; D tentatively reads TRBD1 or TRBD2 (5 bases each). With the DNA end fitting TRBJ2-7 better, the J assignment may be wrong. The CDR3 extends over 16 amino acids. Germline values: CDR1 ENHRY, CDR2 SYGVKD. The CDR3: CAISESAGTSSYEQYF. In DNA, the CDR3 is TGTGCCATCAGTGAGTCGGCAGGGACCAGCTCCTACGAGCAGTACTTC.

A few counts support this clonotype. J is TRBJ2-7 and V is TRBV7-2; 11 bases are shared with TRBD2. The CDR3 contains 14 residues. The V and J ends lost 6 bases and 6 bases, in that order; junction bases with no gene match: 7. The germline gives CDR1 SGHTA, CDR2 FQGNSA. CDR3 nucleotides: TGTGCCAGCAGACCAACTAGCGGGAGAGGCGAGCAGTACTTC. Translating it yields CASRPTSGRGEQYF.

This clonotype was observed a few times. The chain employs TRBV19 and TRBJ1-1; D gene uncertain. Germline V gene sequence: CDR1 LNHDA, CDR2 SQIVND (reference sequence). Trimming left V 11 bases short and J 6 bases short, with 13 bases between. CDR3 length: 11 residues. The CDR3: CAVGSSPEAFF. The DNA of the CDR3 is TGTGCCGTTGGCTCGTCCCCTGAAGCTTTCTTT.

The J gene is TRBJ2-1, the V gene TRBV20-1; 7 bases are shared with TRBD2. The CDR3 sequence is 16 residues long. V was pared by 0 bases and J by 6 bases, with 11 bases of the junction left unmatched. CDR1 is DFQATT and CDR2 is SNEGSKA in the germline V gene (reference sequence). The chain's CDR3 is CSARDTSGKEGNEQFF. CDR3 sequence (DNA): TGCAGTGCTAGAGATACAAGCGGGAAGGAGGGCAATGAGCAGTTCTTC.

The table lists this clonotype with a few counts. The V gene is TRBV15, the J gene TRBJ2-1, with no clear D. The germline CDR1 and CDR2 sequences are LNHNV and YYDKDF (reference sequence). V lost 2 bases to trimming and J lost 6 bases, with 8 bases between them. The CDR3 has 13 residues. In DNA, the CDR3 is TGTGCCACCAGCAGACCCAACCTCAATGAGCAGTTCTTC. Translation: CATSRPNLNEQFF. The full variable domain, in which reference TRBV15 and TRBJ2-1 provide the parts outside the CDR3, is DAMVIQNPRYQVTQFGKPVTLSCSQTLNHNVMYWYQQKSSQAPKLLFHYYDKDFNNEADTPDNFQSRRPNTSFCFLDIRSPGLGDTAMYLCATSRPNLNEQFFGPGTRLTVL.

The V gene is TRBV5-1, the J gene TRBJ1-2; 9 bases map to TRBD1. The CDR3 is made up of 15 amino acids. Trimming at V came to 4 bases and at J to 7 bases, leaving 11 bases not matched to a gene. CDR1 and CDR2 (germline): SGHRS, YFSETQ. CDR3 region: CASSSTGTGFCGYTF. For the CDR3, the DNA is TGCGCCAGCAGCAGTACCGGGACAGGGTTTTGTGGCTACACCTTC.

The CDR3: CASSVDAQQETQYF. The CDR3 coding sequence is TGTGCCAGCAGCGTGGACGCCCAACAAGAGACCCAGTACTTC. The chain carries TRBV5-6 and TRBJ2-5; D gene uncertain. The V and J ends lost 4 bases and 2 bases respectively, with 12 bases between them. The CDR3 extends over 14 amino acids. CDR1 is SGHDT, CDR2 YYEEEE, per germline.

The V call is TRBV4-3, the J call TRBJ2-7, with D unresolved. This CDR3 region has 16 residues. With 0 bases removed from V and 0 bases from J, the gap between germline ends came to 12 bases. CDR1 is LGHNA and CDR2 is YSLEER in the germline V gene. CDR3 coding DNA: TGCGCCAGCAGCCAAGATTTTTTTGGGTTCTCCTACGAGCAGTACTTC. Its protein is CASSQDFFGFSYEQYF.

V usage is TRBV4-2 and J usage is TRBJ2-1, with unresolved D. The CDR3 totals 16 residues. Germline V gene data show CDR1 as LGHNA and CDR2 as YNFKEQ. The V and J ends lost 4 bases and 0 bases respectively, with 13 bases between them. In DNA, the CDR3 is TGTGCCAGCAGCCCCCAAGGGTCTCTCTCCTACAATGAGCAGTTCTTC. It yields the protein CASSPQGSLSYNEQFF.

CDR3 amino acids: CAWSPGGVSNEKLFF. CDR3 sequence (DNA): TGTGCCTGGAGTCCTGGGGGGGTGTCGAATGAAAAACTGTTTTTT. The chain joins TRBV30 to TRBJ1-4; D is possibly TRBD1 (5 bases). Germline V CDR1 and CDR2: GTSNPN, SVGIG (reference sequence). V was shortened by 2 bases and J by 5 bases, with 15 bases between the two germline ends. The CDR3 runs 15 residues.

Written as DNA, the CDR3 is TGCAGTGCTAGTAGGGCTAGCGGGGGGGCCGTAGATACGCAGTATTTT. Translated, it gives CSASRASGGAVDTQYF. The chain uses TRBV20-1 and TRBJ2-3; 12 nucleotides line up with TRBD2. From germline, CDR1 is DFQATT and CDR2 SNEGSKA (reference sequence). The V segment lost 3 bases and the J segment 5 bases; nucleotides outside the gene matches: 9. The CDR3 consists of 16 residues.

This clonotype was picked up a small number of times. The chain combines TRBV11-2 with TRBJ2-2, with D possibly being TRBD1 (6 bases). This CDR3 region has 15 residues. Deletions cut 3 bases from V and 0 bases from J, with 8 bases between. Germline V gives CDR1 SGHAT, CDR2 FQNNGV. The CDR3 DNA reads TGTGCCAGCAGCTTTTGGACAGCGAACACCGGGGAGCTGTTTTTT. It translates to CASSFWTANTGELFF.

The chain links TRBV7-8 to TRBJ1-1; possibly TRBD1 for D (5 bases). The V gene's germline CDR1 is SGHVS and CDR2 FQNEAQ. The CDR3 is made up of 14 amino acids. V gave up 2 bases and J gave up 8 bases, with 15 bases separating them. CDR3 loop: CASSLWRTEGEAFF. The DNA for the CDR3 is TGTGCCAGCAGCTTATGGCGGACCGAGGGGGAAGCTTTCTTT. Complete variable domain (other parts from reference TRBV7-8 and TRBJ1-1): GAGVSQSPRYKVAKRGQDVALRCDPISGHVSLFWYQQALGQGPEFLTYFQNEAQLDKSGLPSDRFFAERPEGSVSTLKIQRTQQEDSAVYLCASSLWRTEGEAFFGQGTRLTVV.

The V and J genes are TRBV20-1 and TRBJ2-3, with a possible D match to TRBD1 (6 bases). Germline CDR1 and CDR2: DFQATT and SNEGSKA (reference sequence). V shed 3 bases and J shed 6 bases, with 22 bases lying between them. The CDR3 extends over 16 amino acids. DNA for the CDR3: TGCAGTGCTAGCCCACAATATAAAACAGGGCTGGATACGCAGTATTTT. This codes for CSASPQYKTGLDTQYF.

The sample holds a few counts of this clonotype. V is TRBV7-2 and J is TRBJ1-2, with D perhaps matching TRBD1 (6 bases). Per germline, CDR1 SGHTA and CDR2 FQGNSA. The CDR3 sequence is 14 residues long. The V end lost 3 bases, the J end lost 8 bases, and 16 bases lay between the germline ends. This chain's CDR3 is CASSFGVGAGGYTF. CDR3 in DNA: TGTGCCAGCAGCTTTGGTGTGGGGGCGGGGGGCTACACCTTC.

This rearrangement joins TRBV12-3 or TRBV12-4 to TRBJ2-5; 11 bases fit TRBD2. This CDR3 spans 15 amino acids. V gave up 5 bases and J gave up 7 bases; unmatched junction bases: 9. The CDR3 DNA reads TGTGCCAGCAGTCCCCCGGGACTAGCGGCCGGGACCCAGTACTTC. It translates to CASSPPGLAAGTQYF.